A selection of T cell receptor beta chains follows, all from one sample in a study of T-cell reconstitution after alpha-beta-depleted transplantation in children. TCRdb re-analysed the PCR reads in MiXCR, keeping a single row per CDR3 protein. Seen here are about 300,000 distinct CDR3 sequences, 10% observed once, and the top ten hold 7.5%. The material sequenced was PBMCs, taken before TCRalphabeta/CD19-depleted stem cell transplant. The receptors derive from a boy in the first two years of life with acute myeloid leukemia, due to receive a stem cell transplant. Both conserved end residues are part of each CDR3.

TRBV20-1	CSAGLTDNEQFF
TRBV15	CATSPGQGYNEQFF
TRBV20-1	CSARDRQGTDYGYTF
TRBV5-1	CASSFGRDYEQYF
TRBV18	CASSSGTSGGLSSYNEQFF
TRBV11-1	CASSRVGAGSTGENYGYTF
TRBV4-2	CASSAVPGTGGKGSYNEQFF
TRBV7-8	CASSSPGFRRFSYEQYF
TRBV25-1	CASRGSGTGDTQYF
TRBV13	CASSLPKSLALQGSDYNEQFF
TRBV28	CASSPAGGAEETQYF
TRBV7-2	CASSLQGTGLAGEQYF
TRBV29-1	CSGQHASGGPDTQYF
TRBV30	CAWSVQGRNTEAFF
TRBV19	CASSLHVAYEQYF
TRBV5-1	CASRPRDMGYNEQFF
TRBV24-1	CATSESGYQETQYF
TRBV7-9	CASSPTGARAKNIQYF
TRBV29-1	CSVVNPYRGRAYEQYF
TRBV6-5	CASSYVIVPTDTQYF
TRBV5-1	CASRRTTGTRETQYF
TRBV7-3	CASSTWSAASYNEQFF
TRBV15	CATSRALAATYEQYF
TRBV4-3	CASSQGARETQYF
TRBV6-1	CASSKTSGQGEQFF
TRBV10-3	CAISSDGDQPQHF
TRBV2	CASDQGRGETQYF
TRBV28	CASSLIFEGNEQFF
TRBV4-3	CASSQDLFGGTATNEKLFF
TRBV29-1	CSVDGLAGTTDTQYF
TRBV6-6	CASSPTGGYTF
TRBV7-8	CASSLERFESGEQYF
TRBV4-3	CASSQDSGPPEETQYF
TRBV29-1	CSVERLTETQYF